The source of this T cell receptor beta chain is a study of memory CD4+ T cells and cytomegalovirus serostatus. Single viable CD3+CD4+CD8-CD45RO+ cells were sorted as the memory CD4+ T cells. Sequencing used immunoSEQ multiplex PCR; TCRdb keeps in-frame clones, though not all of them. The profile shows 55,000 or so clones, around 80% of them singletons. The CDR3 runs to 15 residues. V dropped 5 bases and J dropped 4 bases, with 17 bases sitting between them. The V gene's germline CDR1 is SGHTA and CDR2 FQGNSA. This clone has a handful of counts. The sequence was obtained from an adult in good health and CMV-seropositive. The material sequenced was memory CD4+ T cells from blood. The chain carries TRBV7-2 and TRBJ1-2; possible D gene TRBD1, 5 bases. The CDR3 reads CASSPHTEGFYGYTF. The CDR3 DNA reads TGTGCCAGCAGCCCCCACACCGAGGGGTTCTATGGCTACACCTTC.